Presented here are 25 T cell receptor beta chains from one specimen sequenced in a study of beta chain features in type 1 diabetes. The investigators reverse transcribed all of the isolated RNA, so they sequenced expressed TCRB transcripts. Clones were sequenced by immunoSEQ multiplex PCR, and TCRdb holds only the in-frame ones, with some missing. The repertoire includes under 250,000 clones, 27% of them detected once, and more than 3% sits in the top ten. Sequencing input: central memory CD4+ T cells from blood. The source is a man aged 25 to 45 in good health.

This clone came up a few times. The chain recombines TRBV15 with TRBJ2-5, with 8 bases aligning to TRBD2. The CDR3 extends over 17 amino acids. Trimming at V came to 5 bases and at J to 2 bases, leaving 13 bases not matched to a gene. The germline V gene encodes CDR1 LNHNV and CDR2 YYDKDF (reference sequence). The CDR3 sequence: CATSRPRPGLGQETQYF. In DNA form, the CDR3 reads TGTGCCACCAGCCGACCAAGGCCGGGACTAGGGCAAGAGACCCAGTACTTC.

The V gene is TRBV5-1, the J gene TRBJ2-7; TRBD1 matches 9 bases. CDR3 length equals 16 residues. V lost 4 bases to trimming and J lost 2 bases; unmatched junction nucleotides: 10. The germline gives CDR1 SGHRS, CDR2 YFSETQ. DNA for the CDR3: TGCGCCAGCAGCGAAAAACTGGGGACAGGGACCTACGAGCAGTACTTC. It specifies CASSEKLGTGTYEQYF. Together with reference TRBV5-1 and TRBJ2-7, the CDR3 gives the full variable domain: KAGVTQTPRYLIKTRGQQVTLSCSPISGHRSVSWYQQTPGQGLQFLFEYFSETQRNKGNFPGRFSGRQFSNSRSEMNVSTLELGDSALYLCASSEKLGTGTYEQYFGPGTRLTVT.

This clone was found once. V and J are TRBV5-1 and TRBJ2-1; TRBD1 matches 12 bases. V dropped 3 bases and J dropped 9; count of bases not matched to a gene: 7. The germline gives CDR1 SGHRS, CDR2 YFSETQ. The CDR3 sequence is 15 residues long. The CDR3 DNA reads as TGCGCCAGCAGCTGGGACAGGGGGCAGGACGGTGAGCAGTTCTTC. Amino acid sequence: CASSWDRGQDGEQFF.

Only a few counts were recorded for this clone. CDR3 in DNA: TGTGCCAGCAGTGAAGCGGGGGACACAGATACGCAGTATTTT. This codes for CASSEAGDTDTQYF. The chain carries TRBV2 and TRBJ2-3; either TRBD1 or TRBD2 may fit D (5 bases each). The CDR3 is 14 amino acids. The germline CDR1 and CDR2 sequences are SNHLY and FYNNEI. Trimming removed 0 bases at V and 2 bases at J, with 6 bases between.

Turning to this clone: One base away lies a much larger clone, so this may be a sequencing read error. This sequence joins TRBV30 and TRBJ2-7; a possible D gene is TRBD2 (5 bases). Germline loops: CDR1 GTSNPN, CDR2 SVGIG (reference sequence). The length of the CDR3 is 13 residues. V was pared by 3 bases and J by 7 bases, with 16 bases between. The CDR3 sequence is CAWSRGALGEQYF. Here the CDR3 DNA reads TGTGCCTGGAGCCGGGGAGCTCTTGGGGAGCAGTACTTC.

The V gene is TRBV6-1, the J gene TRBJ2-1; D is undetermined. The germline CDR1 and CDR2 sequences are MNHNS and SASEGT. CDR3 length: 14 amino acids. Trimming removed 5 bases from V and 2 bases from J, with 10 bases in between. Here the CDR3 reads CASSPTDPYNEQFF. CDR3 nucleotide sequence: TGTGCCAGCAGTCCAACAGACCCCTACAATGAGCAGTTCTTC.

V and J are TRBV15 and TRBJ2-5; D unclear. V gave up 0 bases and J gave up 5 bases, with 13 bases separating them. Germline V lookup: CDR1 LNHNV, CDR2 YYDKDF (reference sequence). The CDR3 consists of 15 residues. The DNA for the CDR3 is TGTGCCACCAGCAGAGATCGGGCGGCCCCGGAGACCCAGTACTTC. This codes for CATSRDRAAPETQYF.

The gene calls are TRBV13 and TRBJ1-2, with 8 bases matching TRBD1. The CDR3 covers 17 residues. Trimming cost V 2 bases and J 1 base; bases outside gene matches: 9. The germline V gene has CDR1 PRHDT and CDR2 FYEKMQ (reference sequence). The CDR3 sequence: CASSLISGQDDNYGYTF. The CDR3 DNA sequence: TGTGCCAGCAGCTTAATCTCGGGACAGGATGATAACTATGGCTACACCTTC. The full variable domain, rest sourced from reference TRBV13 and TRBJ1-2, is AAGVIQSPRHLIKEKRETATLKCYPIPRHDTVYWYQQGPGQDPQFLISFYEKMQSDKGSIPDRFSAQQFSDYHSELNMSSLELGDSALYFCASSLISGQDDNYGYTFGSGTRLTVV.

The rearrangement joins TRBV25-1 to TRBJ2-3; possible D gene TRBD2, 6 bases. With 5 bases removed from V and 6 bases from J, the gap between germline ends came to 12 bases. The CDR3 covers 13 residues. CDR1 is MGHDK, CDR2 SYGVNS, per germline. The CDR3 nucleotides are TGTGCCAGCAGTCACGGGAGCCTCGATACGCAGTATTTT. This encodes CASSHGSLDTQYF.

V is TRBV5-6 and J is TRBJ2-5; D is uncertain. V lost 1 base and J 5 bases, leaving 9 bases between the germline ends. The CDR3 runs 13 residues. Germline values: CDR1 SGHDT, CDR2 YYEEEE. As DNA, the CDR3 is TGTGCCAGCAGCTTGAGAGCTATGGAGACCCAGTACTTC. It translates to CASSLRAMETQYF.

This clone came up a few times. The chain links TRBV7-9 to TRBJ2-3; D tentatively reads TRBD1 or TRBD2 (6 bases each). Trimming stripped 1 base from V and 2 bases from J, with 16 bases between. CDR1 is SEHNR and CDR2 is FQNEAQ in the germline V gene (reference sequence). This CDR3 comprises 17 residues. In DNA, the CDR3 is TGTGCCAGCAGCTTAGATCTCCGGGGGCCCGACACAGATACGCAGTATTTT. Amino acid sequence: CASSLDLRGPDTDTQYF.

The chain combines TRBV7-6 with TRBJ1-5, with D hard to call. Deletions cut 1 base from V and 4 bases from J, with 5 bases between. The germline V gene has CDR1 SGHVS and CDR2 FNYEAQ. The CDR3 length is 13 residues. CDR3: CASSLGPNQPQHF. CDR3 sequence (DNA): TGTGCCAGCAGCTTAGGACCTAATCAGCCCCAGCATTTT.

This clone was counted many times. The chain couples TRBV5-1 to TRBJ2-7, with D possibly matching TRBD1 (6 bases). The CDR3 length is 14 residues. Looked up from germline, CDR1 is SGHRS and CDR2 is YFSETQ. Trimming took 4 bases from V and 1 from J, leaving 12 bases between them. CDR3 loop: CASSLTTGSYEQYF. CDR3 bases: TGCGCCAGCAGCCTAACAACAGGGTCCTACGAGCAGTACTTC. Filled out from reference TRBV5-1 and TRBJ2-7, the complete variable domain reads KAGVTQTPRYLIKTRGQQVTLSCSPISGHRSVSWYQQTPGQGLQFLFEYFSETQRNKGNFPGRFSGRQFSNSRSEMNVSTLELGDSALYLCASSLTTGSYEQYFGPGTRLTVT.

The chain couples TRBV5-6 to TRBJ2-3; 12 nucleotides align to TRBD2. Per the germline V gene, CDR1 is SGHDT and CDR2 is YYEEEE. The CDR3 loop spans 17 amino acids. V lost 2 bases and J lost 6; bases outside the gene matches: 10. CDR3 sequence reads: CASSLMPSGGARDTQYF. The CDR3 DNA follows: TGTGCCAGCAGCTTAATGCCTAGCGGGGGGGCCAGGGATACGCAGTATTTT.

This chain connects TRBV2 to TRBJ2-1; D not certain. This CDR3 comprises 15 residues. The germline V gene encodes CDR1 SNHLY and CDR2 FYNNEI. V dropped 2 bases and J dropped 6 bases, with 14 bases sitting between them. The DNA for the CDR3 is TGTGCCAGCAGTGAAAGACCGACCCGTTCCAATGAGCAGTTCTTC. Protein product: CASSERPTRSNEQFF.

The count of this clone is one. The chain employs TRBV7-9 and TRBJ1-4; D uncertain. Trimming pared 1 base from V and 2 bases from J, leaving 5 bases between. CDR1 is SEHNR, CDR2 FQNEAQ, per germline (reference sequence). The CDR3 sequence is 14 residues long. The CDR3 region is CASSLGATNEKLFF. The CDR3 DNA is TGTGCCAGCAGCTTAGGGGCCACTAATGAAAAACTGTTTTTT.

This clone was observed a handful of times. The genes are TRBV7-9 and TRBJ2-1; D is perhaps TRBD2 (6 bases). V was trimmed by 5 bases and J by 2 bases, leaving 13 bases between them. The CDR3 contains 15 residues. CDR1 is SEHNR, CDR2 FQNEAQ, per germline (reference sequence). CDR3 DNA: TGTGCCAGCAGCCCCTATCGGGGGACCTACAATGAGCAGTTCTTC. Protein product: CASSPYRGTYNEQFF.

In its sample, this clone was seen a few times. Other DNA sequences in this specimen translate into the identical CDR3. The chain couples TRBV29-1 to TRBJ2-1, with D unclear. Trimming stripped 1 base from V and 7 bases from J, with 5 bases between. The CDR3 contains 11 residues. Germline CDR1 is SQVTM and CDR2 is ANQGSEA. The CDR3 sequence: CSVEVGNEQFF. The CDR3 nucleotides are TGCAGCGTTGAAGTAGGGAATGAGCAGTTCTTC.

CDR3 sequence reads: CAWTRGGNYGYTF. In DNA form, the CDR3 reads TGTGCCTGGACAAGGGGGGGAAACTATGGCTACACCTTC. The chain joins TRBV30 to TRBJ1-2, with D perhaps matching TRBD1 (6 bases). This CDR3 has 13 residues. V was cut by 4 bases and J by 2 bases, with 11 bases left in between. Per germline, CDR1 GTSNPN and CDR2 SVGIG (reference sequence).

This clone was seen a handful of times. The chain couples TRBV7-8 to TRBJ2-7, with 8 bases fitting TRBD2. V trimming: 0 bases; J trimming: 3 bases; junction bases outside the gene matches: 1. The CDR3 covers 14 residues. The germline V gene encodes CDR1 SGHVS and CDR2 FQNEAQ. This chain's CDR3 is CASSLAGTSYEQYF. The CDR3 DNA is TGTGCCAGCAGCTTAGCCGGGACTAGCTACGAGCAGTACTTC.

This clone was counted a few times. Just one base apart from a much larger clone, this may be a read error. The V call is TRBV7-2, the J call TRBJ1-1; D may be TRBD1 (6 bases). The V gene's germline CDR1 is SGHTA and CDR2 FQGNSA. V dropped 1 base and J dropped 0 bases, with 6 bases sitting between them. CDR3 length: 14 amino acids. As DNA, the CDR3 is TGTGCCAGCAGCTTAGGGGACATGAACACTGAAGCTTTCTTT. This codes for CASSLGDMNTEAFF.

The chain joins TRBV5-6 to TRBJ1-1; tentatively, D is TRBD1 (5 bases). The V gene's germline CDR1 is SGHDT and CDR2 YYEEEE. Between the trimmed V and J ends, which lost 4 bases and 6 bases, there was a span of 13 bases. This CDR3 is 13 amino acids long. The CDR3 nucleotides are TGTGCCAGCAGCGAATTACAGGAGGCTGAAGCTTTCTTT. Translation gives CASSELQEAEAFF.

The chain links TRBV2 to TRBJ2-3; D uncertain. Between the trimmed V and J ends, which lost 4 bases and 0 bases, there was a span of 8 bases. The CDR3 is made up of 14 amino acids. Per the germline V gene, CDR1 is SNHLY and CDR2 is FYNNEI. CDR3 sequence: CASSGEPSTDTQYF. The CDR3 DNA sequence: TGTGCCAGCAGTGGCGAACCAAGCACAGATACGCAGTATTTT. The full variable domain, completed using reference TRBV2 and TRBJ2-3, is EPEVTQTPSHQVTQMGQEVILRCVPISNHLYFYWYRQILGQKVEFLVSFYNNEISEKSEIFDDQFSVERPDGSNFTLKIRSTKLEDSAMYFCASSGEPSTDTQYFGPGTRLTVL.

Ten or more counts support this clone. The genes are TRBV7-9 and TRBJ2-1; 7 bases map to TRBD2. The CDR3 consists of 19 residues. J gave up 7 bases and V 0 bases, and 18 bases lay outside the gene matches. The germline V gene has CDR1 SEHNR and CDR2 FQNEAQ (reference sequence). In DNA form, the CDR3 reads TGTGCCAGCAGCTTAGCCCTAGCGCGGGGAGGGCCCTCTTCTAATGAGCAGTTCTTC. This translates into CASSLALARGGPSSNEQFF.

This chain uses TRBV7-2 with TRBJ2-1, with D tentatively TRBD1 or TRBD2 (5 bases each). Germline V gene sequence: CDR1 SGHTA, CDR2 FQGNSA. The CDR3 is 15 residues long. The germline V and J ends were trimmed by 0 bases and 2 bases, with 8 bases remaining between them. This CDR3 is CASSLAPGPYNEQFF. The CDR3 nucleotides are TGTGCCAGCAGCTTAGCCCCGGGGCCCTACAATGAGCAGTTCTTC.